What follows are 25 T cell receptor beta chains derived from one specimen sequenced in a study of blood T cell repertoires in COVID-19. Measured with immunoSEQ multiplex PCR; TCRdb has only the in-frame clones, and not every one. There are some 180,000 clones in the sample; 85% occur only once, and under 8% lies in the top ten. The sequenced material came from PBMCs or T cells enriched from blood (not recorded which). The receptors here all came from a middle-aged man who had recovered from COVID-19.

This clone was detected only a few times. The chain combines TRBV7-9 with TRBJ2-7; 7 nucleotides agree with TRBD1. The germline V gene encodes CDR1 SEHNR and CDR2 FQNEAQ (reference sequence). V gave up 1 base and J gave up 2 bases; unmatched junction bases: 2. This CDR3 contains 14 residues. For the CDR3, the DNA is TGTGCCAGCAGCTTAGGACAGGGAACCTACGAGCAGTACTTC. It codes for CASSLGQGTYEQYF.

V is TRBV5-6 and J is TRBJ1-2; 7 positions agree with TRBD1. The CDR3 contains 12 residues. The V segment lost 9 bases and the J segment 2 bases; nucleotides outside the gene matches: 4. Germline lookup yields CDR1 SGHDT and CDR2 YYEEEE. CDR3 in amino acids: CATSTGNYGYTF. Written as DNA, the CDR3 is TGTGCCACCTCGACAGGGAACTATGGCTACACCTTC.

DNA of the CDR3: TGTGCCAGCAGTAAGGAGGGACTAGCGATCTACAATGAGCAGTTCTTC. Translated: CASSKEGLAIYNEQFF. The chain recombines TRBV27 with TRBJ2-1, with 10 nucleotides matching TRBD2. Germline trimming cut 5 bases from V and 3 bases from J; bases unmatched to any gene: 7. Germline CDR1 MNHEY, CDR2 SMNVEV (reference sequence). CDR3 length: 16 residues.

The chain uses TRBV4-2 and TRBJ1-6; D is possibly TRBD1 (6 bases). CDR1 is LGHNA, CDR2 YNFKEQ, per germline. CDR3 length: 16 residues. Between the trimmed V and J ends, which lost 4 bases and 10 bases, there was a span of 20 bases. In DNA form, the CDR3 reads TGTGCCAGCAGCCCCCCCGCGGGGGGGGCGGGATCACCCCTCCACTTT. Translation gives CASSPPAGGAGSPLHF.

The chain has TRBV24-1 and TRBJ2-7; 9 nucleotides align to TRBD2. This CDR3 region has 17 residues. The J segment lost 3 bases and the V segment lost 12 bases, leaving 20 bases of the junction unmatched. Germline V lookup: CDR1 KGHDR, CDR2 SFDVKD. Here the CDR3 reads CAPHPLYSGSPYYEQYF. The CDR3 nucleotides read TGTGCCCCTCACCCCCTGTATAGCGGGAGCCCCTACTACGAGCAGTACTTC.

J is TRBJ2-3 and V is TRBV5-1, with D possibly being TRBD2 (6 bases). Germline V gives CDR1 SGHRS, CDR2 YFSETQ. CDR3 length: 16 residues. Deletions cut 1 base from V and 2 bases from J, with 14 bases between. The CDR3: CASSLFISGYTDTQYF. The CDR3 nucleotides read TGCGCCAGCAGCTTGTTTATTAGCGGATACACAGATACGCAGTATTTT.

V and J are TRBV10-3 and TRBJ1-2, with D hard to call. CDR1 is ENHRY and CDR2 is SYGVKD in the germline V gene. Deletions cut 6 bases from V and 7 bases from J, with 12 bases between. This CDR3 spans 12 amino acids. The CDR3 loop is CAISPDIGGYTF. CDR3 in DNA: TGTGCCATCAGCCCTGACATAGGTGGCTACACCTTC.

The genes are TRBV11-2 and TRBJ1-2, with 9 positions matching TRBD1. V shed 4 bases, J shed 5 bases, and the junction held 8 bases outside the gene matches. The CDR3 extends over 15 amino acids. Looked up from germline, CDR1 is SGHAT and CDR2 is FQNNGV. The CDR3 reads CASSSPGQGKYGYTF. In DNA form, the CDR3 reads TGTGCCAGCAGCTCTCCGGGACAGGGAAAATATGGCTACACCTTC. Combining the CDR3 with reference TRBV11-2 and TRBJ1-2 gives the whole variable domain EAGVAQSPRYKIIEKRQSVAFWCNPISGHATLYWYQQILGQGPKLLIQFQNNGVVDDSQLPKDRFSAERLKGVDSTLKIQPAKLEDSAVYLCASSSPGQGKYGYTFGSGTRLTVV.

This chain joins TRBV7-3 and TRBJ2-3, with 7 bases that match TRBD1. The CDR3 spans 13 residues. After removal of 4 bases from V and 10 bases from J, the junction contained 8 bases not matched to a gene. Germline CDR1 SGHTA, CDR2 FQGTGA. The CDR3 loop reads CASSSLQGFAQYF. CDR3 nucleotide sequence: TGTGCCAGCAGCTCCTTACAGGGGTTTGCGCAGTATTTT.

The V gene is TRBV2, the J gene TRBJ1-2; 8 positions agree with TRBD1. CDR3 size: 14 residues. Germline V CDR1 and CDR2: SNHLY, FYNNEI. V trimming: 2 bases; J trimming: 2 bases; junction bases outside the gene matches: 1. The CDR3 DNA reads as TGTGCCAGCAGTGAACAGGGGGCAAACTATGGCTACACCTTC. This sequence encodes CASSEQGANYGYTF.

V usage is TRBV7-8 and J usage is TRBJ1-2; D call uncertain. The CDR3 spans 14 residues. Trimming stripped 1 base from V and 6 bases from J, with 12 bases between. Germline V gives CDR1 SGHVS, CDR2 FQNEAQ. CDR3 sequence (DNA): TGTGCCAGCAGCTTAGTCGGGGAAGTAGATGGCTACACCTTC. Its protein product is CASSLVGEVDGYTF.

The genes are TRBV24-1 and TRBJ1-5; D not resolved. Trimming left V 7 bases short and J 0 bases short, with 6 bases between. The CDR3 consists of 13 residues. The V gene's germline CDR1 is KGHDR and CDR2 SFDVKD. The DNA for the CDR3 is TGTGCCACCAGACAGACTAGCAATCAGCCCCAGCATTTT. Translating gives CATRQTSNQPQHF.

The CDR3 is CASSRRDRREKLFF. For the CDR3, the DNA is TGTGCCAGTAGTAGGCGGGACAGAAGAGAAAAACTGTTTTTT. This chain connects TRBV19 to TRBJ1-4; TRBD1 agrees at 7 bases. The CDR3 is 14 amino acids. CDR1 LNHDA and CDR2 SQIVND come from the germline V gene (reference sequence). Trimming took 4 bases from V and 8 from J; bases not matched to a gene: 7.

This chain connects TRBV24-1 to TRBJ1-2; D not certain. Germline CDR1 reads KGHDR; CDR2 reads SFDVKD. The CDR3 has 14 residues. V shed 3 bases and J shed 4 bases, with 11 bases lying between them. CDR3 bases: TGTGCCACCAGTGATACGGGCGGGCTCTATGGCTACACCTTC. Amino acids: CATSDTGGLYGYTF.

The CDR3 bases are TGTGCCAGCAGTCCCACCCCCCGGACTTACTATGGCTACACCTTC. Residues: CASSPTPRTYYGYTF. The rearrangement links TRBV28 to TRBJ1-2; D is uncertain. Germline V gene data show CDR1 as MDHEN and CDR2 as SYDVKM. The CDR3 sequence is 15 residues long. The V and J ends lost 5 bases and 3 bases respectively, with 16 bases between them.

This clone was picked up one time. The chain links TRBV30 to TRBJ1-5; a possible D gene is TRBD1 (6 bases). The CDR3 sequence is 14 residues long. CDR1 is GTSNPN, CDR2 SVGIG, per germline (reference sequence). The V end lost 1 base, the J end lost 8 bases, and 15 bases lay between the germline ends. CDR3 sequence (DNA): TGTGCCTGGAGTGCCGGCGGGGGCCGGGAGCCCCAGCATTTT. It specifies CAWSAGGGREPQHF.

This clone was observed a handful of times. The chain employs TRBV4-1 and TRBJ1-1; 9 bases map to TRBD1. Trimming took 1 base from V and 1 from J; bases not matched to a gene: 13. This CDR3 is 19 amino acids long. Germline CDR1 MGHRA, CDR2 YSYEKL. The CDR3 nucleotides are TGCGCCAGCAGCCAAGCACGTCAACAGGGGGCGAATCGGAACACTGAAGCTTTCTTT. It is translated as CASSQARQQGANRNTEAFF.

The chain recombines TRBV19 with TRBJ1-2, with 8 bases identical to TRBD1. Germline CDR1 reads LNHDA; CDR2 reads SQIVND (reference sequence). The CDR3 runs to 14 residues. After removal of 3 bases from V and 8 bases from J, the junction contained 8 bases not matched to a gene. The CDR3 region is CASSINQGAVGYTF. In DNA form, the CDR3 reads TGTGCCAGTAGTATCAATCAGGGGGCGGTCGGCTACACCTTC. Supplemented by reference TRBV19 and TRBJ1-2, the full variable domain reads DGGITQSPKYLFRKEGQNVTLSCEQNLNHDAMYWYRQDPGQGLRLIYYSQIVNDFQKGDIAEGYSVSREKKESFPLTVTSAQKNPTAFYLCASSINQGAVGYTFGSGTRLTVV.

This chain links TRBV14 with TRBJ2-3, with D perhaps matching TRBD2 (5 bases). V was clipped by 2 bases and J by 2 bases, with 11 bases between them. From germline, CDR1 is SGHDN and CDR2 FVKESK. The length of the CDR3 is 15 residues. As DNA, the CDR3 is TGTGCCAGCAGCCAACTGGCTCTAGCCACAGATACGCAGTATTTT. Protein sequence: CASSQLALATDTQYF.

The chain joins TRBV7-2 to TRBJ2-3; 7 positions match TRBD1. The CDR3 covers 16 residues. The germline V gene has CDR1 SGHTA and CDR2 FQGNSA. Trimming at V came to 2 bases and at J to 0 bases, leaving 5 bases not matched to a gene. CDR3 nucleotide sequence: TGTGCCAGCAGCTTAAGGGGACAGAGCAGCACAGATACGCAGTATTTT. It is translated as CASSLRGQSSTDTQYF.

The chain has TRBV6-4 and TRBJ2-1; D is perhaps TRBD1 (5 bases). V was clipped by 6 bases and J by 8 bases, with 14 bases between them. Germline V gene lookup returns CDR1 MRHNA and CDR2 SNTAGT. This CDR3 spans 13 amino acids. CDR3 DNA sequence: TGTGCCAGCAGCAGGGAAGGCGGAGATGAGCAGTTCTTC. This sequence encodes CASSREGGDEQFF.

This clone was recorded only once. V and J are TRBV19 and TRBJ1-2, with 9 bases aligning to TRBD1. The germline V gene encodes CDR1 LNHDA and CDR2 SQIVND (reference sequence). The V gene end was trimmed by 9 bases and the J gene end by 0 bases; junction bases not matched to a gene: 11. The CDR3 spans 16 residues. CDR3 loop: CASGDWGQGPNYGYTF. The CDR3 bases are TGTGCCAGCGGGGATTGGGGACAGGGTCCTAACTATGGCTACACCTTC.

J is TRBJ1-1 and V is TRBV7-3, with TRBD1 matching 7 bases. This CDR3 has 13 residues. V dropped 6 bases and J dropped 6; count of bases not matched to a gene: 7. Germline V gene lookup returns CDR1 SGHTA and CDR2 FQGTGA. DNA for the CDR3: TGTGCCAGCAGTAAAAGGCAGGGGGCTGAAGCTTTCTTT. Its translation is CASSKRQGAEAFF.

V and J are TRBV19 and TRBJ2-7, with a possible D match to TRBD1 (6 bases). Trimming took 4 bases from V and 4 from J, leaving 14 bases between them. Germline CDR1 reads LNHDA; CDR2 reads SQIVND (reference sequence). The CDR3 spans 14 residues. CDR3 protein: CASSKTGNNYEQYF. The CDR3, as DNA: TGTGCCAGTAGTAAAACAGGGAACAATTACGAGCAGTACTTC.

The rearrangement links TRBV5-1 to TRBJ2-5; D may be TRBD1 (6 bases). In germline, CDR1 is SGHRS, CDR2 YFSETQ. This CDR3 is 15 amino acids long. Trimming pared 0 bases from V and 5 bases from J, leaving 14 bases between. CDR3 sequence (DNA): TGCGCCAGCAGCTTGGGGACAGCGAGGAAGGAGACCCAGTACTTC. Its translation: CASSLGTARKETQYF.